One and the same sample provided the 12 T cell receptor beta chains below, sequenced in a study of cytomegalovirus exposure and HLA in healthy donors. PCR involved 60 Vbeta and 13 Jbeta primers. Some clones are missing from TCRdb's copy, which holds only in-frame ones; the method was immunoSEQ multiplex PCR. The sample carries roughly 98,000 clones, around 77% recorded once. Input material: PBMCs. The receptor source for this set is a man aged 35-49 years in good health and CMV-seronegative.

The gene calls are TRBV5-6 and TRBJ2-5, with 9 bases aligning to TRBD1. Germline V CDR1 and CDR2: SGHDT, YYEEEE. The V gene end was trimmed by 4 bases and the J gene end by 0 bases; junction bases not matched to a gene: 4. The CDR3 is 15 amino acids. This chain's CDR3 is CASSLWDRDQETQYF. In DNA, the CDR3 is TGTGCCAGCAGCCTATGGGACAGGGACCAAGAGACCCAGTACTTC.

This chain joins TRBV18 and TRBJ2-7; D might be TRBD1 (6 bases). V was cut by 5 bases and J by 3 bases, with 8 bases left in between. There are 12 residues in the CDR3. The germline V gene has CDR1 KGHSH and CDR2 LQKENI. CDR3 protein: CASSSGVYEQYF. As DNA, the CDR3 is TGTGCCAGCTCATCAGGGGTCTACGAGCAGTACTTC.

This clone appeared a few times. The CDR3 spells CASTDRVKYF. In nucleotides, the CDR3 is TGTGCCAGCACGGACAGGGTAAAGTACTTC. V gene TRBV2 combines with J gene TRBJ2-7; TRBD1 matches 8 bases. The germline V gene has CDR1 SNHLY and CDR2 FYNNEI. The CDR3 loop spans 10 amino acids. V lost 7 bases to trimming and J lost 11 bases; unmatched junction nucleotides: 4.

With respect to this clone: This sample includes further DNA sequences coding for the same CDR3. CDR3 amino acids: CASSFPGQGAEAFF. CDR3 nucleotide sequence: TGTGCCAGCAGCTTCCCGGGACAGGGCGCTGAAGCTTTCTTT. J is TRBJ1-1 and V is TRBV11-2; TRBD1 aligns across 9 bases. Unmatched junction bases numbered 5, after V lost 3 bases and J lost 6 bases. Germline V gene lookup returns CDR1 SGHAT and CDR2 FQNNGV. This CDR3 is 14 amino acids long.

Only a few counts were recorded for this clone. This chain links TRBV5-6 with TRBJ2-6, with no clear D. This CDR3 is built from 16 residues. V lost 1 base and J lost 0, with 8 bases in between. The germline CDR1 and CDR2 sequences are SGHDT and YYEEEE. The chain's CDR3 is CASSLRTASGANVLTF. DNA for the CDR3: TGTGCCAGCAGCTTGAGAACAGCCTCTGGGGCCAACGTCCTGACTTTC. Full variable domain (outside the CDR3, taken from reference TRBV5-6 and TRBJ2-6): DAGVTQSPTHLIKTRGQQVTLRCSPKSGHDTVSWYQQALGQGPQFIFQYYEEEERQRGNFPDRFSGHQFPNYSSELNVNALLLGDSALYLCASSLRTASGANVLTFGAGSRLTVL.

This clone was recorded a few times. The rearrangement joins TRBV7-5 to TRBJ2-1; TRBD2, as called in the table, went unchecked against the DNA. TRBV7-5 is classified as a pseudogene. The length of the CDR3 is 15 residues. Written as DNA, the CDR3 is TGTGTCAGAAGTCAAGGGAGACTAGTCTGCTATGAGCAGTTCTTC. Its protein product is CVRSQGRLVCYEQFF.

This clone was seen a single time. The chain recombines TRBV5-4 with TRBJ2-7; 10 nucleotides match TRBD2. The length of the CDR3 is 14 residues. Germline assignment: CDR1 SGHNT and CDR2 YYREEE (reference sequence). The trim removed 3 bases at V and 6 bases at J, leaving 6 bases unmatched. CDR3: CASSSVAGGSEQYF. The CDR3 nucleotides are TGTGCCAGCAGCTCAGTAGCGGGAGGAAGCGAGCAGTACTTC.

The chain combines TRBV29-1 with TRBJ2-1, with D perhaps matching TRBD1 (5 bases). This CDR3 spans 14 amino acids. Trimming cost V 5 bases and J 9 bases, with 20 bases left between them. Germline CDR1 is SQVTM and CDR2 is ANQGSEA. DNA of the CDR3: TGCAGCGTTCAAAAAGGGGCTCAGTCAAGTGAGCAGTTCTTC. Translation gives CSVQKGAQSSEQFF.

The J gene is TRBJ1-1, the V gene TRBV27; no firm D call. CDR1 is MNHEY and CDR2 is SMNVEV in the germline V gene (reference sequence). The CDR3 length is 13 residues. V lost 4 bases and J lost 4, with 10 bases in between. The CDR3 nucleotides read TGTGCCAGCAGTTACGCGGTGGGCACTGAAGCTTTCTTT. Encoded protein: CASSYAVGTEAFF.

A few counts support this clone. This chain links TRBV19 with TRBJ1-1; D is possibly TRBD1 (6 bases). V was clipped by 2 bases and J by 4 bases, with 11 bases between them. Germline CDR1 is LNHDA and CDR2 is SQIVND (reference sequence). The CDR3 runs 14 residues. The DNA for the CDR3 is TGTGCCAGTAGTATAAGTACACAGGGCACTGAAGCTTTCTTT. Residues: CASSISTQGTEAFF.

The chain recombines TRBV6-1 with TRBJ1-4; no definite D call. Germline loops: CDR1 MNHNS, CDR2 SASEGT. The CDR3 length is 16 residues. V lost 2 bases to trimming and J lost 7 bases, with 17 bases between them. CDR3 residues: CASSESAGLAFEKLFF. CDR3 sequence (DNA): TGTGCCAGCAGTGAATCGGCAGGCCTGGCGTTTGAAAAACTGTTTTTT.

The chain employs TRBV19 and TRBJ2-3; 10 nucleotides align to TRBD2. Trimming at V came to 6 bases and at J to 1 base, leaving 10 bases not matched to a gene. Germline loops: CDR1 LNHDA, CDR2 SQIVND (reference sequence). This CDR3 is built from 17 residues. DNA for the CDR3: TGTGCCAGTAGAGAGAGGCTAGCGGGAGTGGGCACAGATACGCAGTATTTT. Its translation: CASRERLAGVGTDTQYF.